This T cell receptor beta chain was captured in a study of T cell responses to AZD1222 COVID-19 vaccine. Study-level points and caveats: Seropositive status at baseline applied to only six AZD1222 recipients. Spike was spanned by vaccine-associated CD4 TCRs, with dominance at 160-218 and 743-854.

The CDR3 is made up of 13 amino acids. Trimming shortened V by 3 bases and J by 6 bases, and 9 bases separated the two germline ends. This clone was detected only once. Antigen specificity is unknown. TCRdb's table, derived via immunoSEQ multiplex PCR, lists solely in-frame clones and lacks some. This table has roughly 180,000 clones, around 94% appearing once. The input for sequencing was peripheral blood, taken 28 days after the second AZD1222 dose. The chain carries TRBV12-3 or TRBV12-4 and TRBJ1-5; D uncertain. The TCR was taken from an adult who received the AZD1222 COVID-19 vaccine. Written as DNA, the CDR3 is TGTGCCAGCAGTTTGGTGGGGAGTCAGCCCCAGCATTTT. Translation gives CASSLVGSQPQHF.